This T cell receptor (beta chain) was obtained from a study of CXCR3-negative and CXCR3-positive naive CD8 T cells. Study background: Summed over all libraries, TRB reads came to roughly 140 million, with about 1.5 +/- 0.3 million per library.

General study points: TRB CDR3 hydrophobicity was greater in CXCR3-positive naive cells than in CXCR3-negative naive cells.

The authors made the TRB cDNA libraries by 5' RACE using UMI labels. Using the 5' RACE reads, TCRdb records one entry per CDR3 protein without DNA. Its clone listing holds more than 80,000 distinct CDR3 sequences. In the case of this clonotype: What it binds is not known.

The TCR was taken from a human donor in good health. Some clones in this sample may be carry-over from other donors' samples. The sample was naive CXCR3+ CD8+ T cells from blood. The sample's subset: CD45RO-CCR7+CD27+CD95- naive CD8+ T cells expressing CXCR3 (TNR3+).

The CDR3 protein is CASSLFEGLWDEQYF. This sequence joins TRBV7-9 and TRBJ2-7; without DNA, the TCRdb call of TRBD1 cannot be checked. This CDR3 region has 15 residues. Germline V gene data show CDR1 as SEHNR and CDR2 as FQNEAQ (reference sequence).